The subject of this entry is one T cell receptor (beta chain). What antigen it recognizes has not been identified. There are no base qualities to consult, and no much larger clone falls within one base. This sample stems from a study of chemoradiotherapy in HPV16-positive cancers (dated by TCRdb to the early 2020s). Background for the entire study: Using functional T-cell assays on cells from two HPV16-positive patients, the researchers defined candidate HPV-specific T-cell clones and common TCR motifs. The study set out to ask whether T-cell immunity against the HPV oncoproteins E6 and E7 changes over the course of chemoradiotherapy and whether that immunity affects survival. The candidate HPV-specific TCRs and motifs were then tracked in TCR repertoires from more than 85 patients with HPV-related cancers.

Receptor libraries were prepared by the immunoSEQ multiplex PCR assay. The source is immuneACCESS, and TCRdb retained only in-frame sequences with V and J called. Part of the clones is not carried over; for the studies checked, unresolved V genes explain less than half of this, and the remainder is unexplained. The sample table lists about 5,200 clones, over 75% of them with a count of one. The top ten constitute less than 2.5% of the sample. Because repertoires were sampled repeatedly during chemoradiotherapy, clonal expansion in the tumor microenvironment could be followed. For CDR1 and CDR2, the germline V gene lists SGHVS and FNYEAQ. V is reduced by 3 bases and J by 7 bases, leaving a spacing of 10 bases between them. The CDR3 holds 12 amino acids from the cysteine to the phenylalanine. The read is trimmed to its CDR3 DNA, 36 bases read in frame from base 1. Study-level results and caveats: The survival association was reported for HPV16-positive patients, and the functional definition of HPV-specific T cells was derived from only two HPV16-positive patients. In HPV16-positive patients, expansion of HPV-responsive T cells during chemoradiotherapy was found to be associated with improved recurrence-free survival. Expansion of candidate HPV-specific clones and E7-related TCR motifs was observed in the tumor microenvironment during treatment, whereas no such expansion was observed for non-HPV-specific T cells.

This TCR was sampled from a human donor with HPV-associated anogenital cancer. Recombination connected TRBV7-6 to TRBJ2-7; TRBD1 might be the D gene, on 6 matching bases. The sequencing here drew on blood, taken from a patient who underwent chemoradiotherapy. The sequence in DNA is TGTGCCAGCAGCTTTTCAGGGGCGGAGCAGTACTTC. Translated, this gives CASSFSGAEQYF.